This T cell receptor (beta chain) was sequenced during a study of T cell responses to AZD1222 COVID-19 vaccine (dated by TCRdb to about 2021). About the study as a whole: TCR sequencing was performed for roughly 250 trial participants, of whom some 200 were given two doses of AZD1222 and around 26 were given two doses of MenACWY control vaccine. Enrollment into the trials was organized by age into subgroups of 18-55, 56-69 and 70-plus years, and those subgroups contained approximately 150, 30 and 60 TCR-sequenced participants, respectively. Paper-wide results and their limitations: Vaccine-associated CD4 TCRs spanned the whole spike protein, with dominant responses in regions 160-218 and 743-854. Participants were mostly white British and included more females than males, and it was suggested by the authors that clonal diversity may have been underestimated. Conclusions about previously exposed vaccinees were limited because only six AZD1222 recipients were SARS-CoV-2 seropositive at baseline. The 56-69-year group was small, and its depth increase did not reach significance, likely because of low power. After two AZD1222 doses, both the breadth and the depth of spike-specific TCRs were significantly higher than at day 0 and than in MenACWY recipients. Reportedly, close to half of the unique spike-specific TCRs recognized epitopes lying outside the regions that are mutated in the B.1.351 and B.1.1.7 variants. Because no samples from the day 14 peak response were available, repertoires could be characterized only after the peak T cell response.

The CDR3 regions of human TCRbeta chains were subjected to immunosequencing. Per the source publication's procedure: TCRs in the repertoires were compared against a reference library of SARS-CoV-2-specific TCRs that had been generated with the MIRA antigen-specificity platform. Breadth was defined as the fraction of unique TCRs that were SARS-CoV-2-associated. Depth was defined as the fraction of total T cells that were SARS-CoV-2-associated. Using the MIRA data, each spike-specific TCR was assigned both to the spike region to which the TCR was reactive and to a CD4 or CD8 class. Log10-transformed breadth and depth values were compared by one-way ANOVA with Sidak's multiple comparisons tests. In TCRdb, the immuneACCESS table is reduced to in-frame sequences with V and J assigned. These tables do not hold every clone; where another copy was compared, an unresolved V gene accounts for under half, and the others remain unexplained. The V and J calls and the clone size are those of that table, but D and trimming were determined from the DNA. The sample records 180,000 or so clones, 70% to 90% of which are singletons. The top ten clonotypes cover about 24% of the sample.

The time point label of this sample denotes: about 28 days (+/-7) after the second vaccine dose. AZD1222 recipients with second doses at about 4 weeks or about 12 weeks were pooled, because spike-specific TCR depth and breadth did not differ between schedules. Vaccinee samples came from UK trials COV001 and COV002, including a single-blind randomized controlled phase 2/3 trial of AZD1222 (ChAdOx1 nCoV-19) in healthy adults. Trial participant PBMC samples were collected at day 0 and day 28 after the second dose for TCRbeta chain sequencing. Details on this clone: Its antigen remains unidentified. No per-base quality is available; no much larger clone lies one base away.

V sheds 5 bases and J sheds 5 bases, leaving 10 bases between their ends. The CDR3 runs 14 amino acids, cysteine and phenylalanine included. The sequence is cut down to CDR3 DNA, 42 bases in frame from base 1. Sequences MDHEN (CDR1) and SYDVKM (CDR2) are obtained from the germline V gene. Sequenced material: peripheral blood, taken 28 days after the second AZD1222 dose. The V and J segments used are TRBV28 and TRBJ2-6; matching of 5 bases hints at TRBD2 as the D gene. This receptor was obtained from an adult who received the AZD1222 COVID-19 vaccine. This receptor carries the CDR3 CASSPAGRANVLTF. The DNA reads as follows: TGTGCCAGCAGTCCCGCCGGGAGGGCCAACGTCCTGACTTTC.